Listed here are 16 T cell receptor beta chains from one sample, sequenced in a study of shared clonotypes between healthy human individuals. TCRdb's table, derived via immunoSEQ multiplex PCR, lists solely in-frame clones and lacks some. The repertoire holds 740,000 or so clones, around 78% seen once, with 1.5% to 2% in the top ten. Sequencing was done on a sample of memory CD4+ T cells sorted from blood. The subset denotes: CD45RA-negative fraction. Every receptor here comes from a woman aged 25 to 39 in good health.

The chain joins TRBV7-9 to TRBJ1-1; D not certain. CDR1 and CDR2 from the germline V gene are SEHNR and FQNEAQ (reference sequence). The CDR3 extends over 13 amino acids. V was trimmed by 5 bases and J by 3 bases, leaving 10 bases between them. Here the CDR3 DNA reads TGTGCCAGCAGCAAGAACGCGGACACTGAAGCTTTCTTT. It translates to CASSKNADTEAFF.

The rearrangement uses TRBV2 and TRBJ1-2; 7 bases fit TRBD1. The V and J ends lost 6 bases and 0 bases, in that order; junction bases with no gene match: 7. There are 15 residues in the CDR3. The V gene's germline CDR1 is SNHLY and CDR2 FYNNEI. This CDR3 is CASSRQGQANYGYTF. The CDR3 nucleotides are TGTGCCAGCAGCCGACAGGGCCAGGCTAACTATGGCTACACCTTC.

This rearrangement joins TRBV9 to TRBJ2-2; 7 positions agree with TRBD1. Trimming cost V 4 bases and J 6 bases; bases outside gene matches: 0. The germline CDR1 and CDR2 sequences are SGDLS and YYNGEE. The CDR3 is made up of 12 amino acids. The CDR3 is CASSTGAGELFF. For the CDR3, the DNA is TGTGCCAGCAGCACAGGGGCCGGGGAGCTGTTTTTT.

The chain employs TRBV6-5 and TRBJ2-7, with D maybe TRBD2 (5 bases). V dropped 2 bases and J dropped 3 bases, with 14 bases sitting between them. Per the germline V gene, CDR1 is MNHEY and CDR2 is SVGAGI. The CDR3 runs 15 residues. CDR3 in DNA: TGTGCCAGCAGTTACGGGAGCTCGGGTTTCTACGAGCAGTACTTC. Translating it yields CASSYGSSGFYEQYF.

V and J are TRBV4-2 and TRBJ2-7; 10 bases match TRBD2. J gave up 4 bases and V 0 bases, and 9 bases lay outside the gene matches. There are 17 residues in the CDR3. Germline CDR1 reads LGHNA; CDR2 reads YNFKEQ. The CDR3 region is CASSQDHRTSGVYEQYF. The DNA of the CDR3 is TGTGCCAGCAGCCAAGATCATAGAACTAGCGGGGTATACGAGCAGTACTTC.

Notes on this clone: This sample includes further DNA sequences coding for the same CDR3. J is TRBJ2-5 and V is TRBV25-1; D is uncertain. The CDR3 is 12 amino acids. The germline V gene encodes CDR1 MGHDK and CDR2 SYGVNS. Trimming shortened V by 6 bases and J by 5 bases, and 10 bases separated the two germline ends. The CDR3 bases are TGTGCCAGCAGCGTAAGCTCGGAGACCCAGTACTTC. Translating gives CASSVSSETQYF.

The table lists this clone with a few counts. Other DNA sequences of this sample code for an identical CDR3. The chain carries TRBV30 and TRBJ1-2; D uncertain. Per germline, CDR1 GTSNPN and CDR2 SVGIG (reference sequence). This CDR3 has 12 amino acids. V shed 1 base and J shed 5 bases, with 8 bases lying between them. The CDR3 DNA sequence: TGTGCCTGGAGTGCTTTGAGTTATGGCTACACCTTC. Amino acid sequence: CAWSALSYGYTF.

This clone was seen a single time. The chain recombines TRBV2 with TRBJ2-1; TRBD2 matches at 9 bases. This CDR3 spans 13 amino acids. V was pared by 5 bases and J by 15 bases, with 11 bases of the junction left unmatched. Germline-derived CDR1 and CDR2 are SNHLY and FYNNEI. CDR3 DNA: TGTGCCAGCAGTTCCACTAGCGGGTCCCCCCGGTTCTTC. Translated, it gives CASSSTSGSPRFF. Based on the CDR3 plus reference TRBV2 and TRBJ2-1, the full variable domain is EPEVTQTPSHQVTQMGQEVILRCVPISNHLYFYWYRQILGQKVEFLVSFYNNEISEKSEIFDDQFSVERPDGSNFTLKIRSTKLEDSAMYFCASSSTSGSPRFFGPGTRLTVL.

This clone has only a few counts. The chain employs TRBV28 and TRBJ2-2, with D possibly TRBD1 on 6 matching bases. Trimming took 7 bases from V and 6 from J, leaving 12 bases between them. CDR1 is MDHEN and CDR2 is SYDVKM in the germline V gene. The CDR3 runs 13 residues. CDR3 sequence (DNA): TGTGCCAGCATCCGACAGGTCCCCGGGGAGCTGTTTTTT. Protein sequence: CASIRQVPGELFF.

The chain links TRBV5-8 to TRBJ2-7, with D perhaps matching TRBD1 or TRBD2 (5 bases each). The CDR3 runs to 14 residues. Trimming shortened V by 4 bases and J by 2 bases, and 13 bases separated the two germline ends. The germline V gene has CDR1 SGHTS and CDR2 YDEGEE. The CDR3 nucleotides are TGTGCCAGCAGCAACCGGGACGGCACCTACGAGCAGTACTTC. It specifies CASSNRDGTYEQYF. Looking up the rest from reference TRBV5-8 and TRBJ2-7 gives the full variable domain: EAGVTQSPTHLIKTRGQQATLRCSPISGHTSVYWYQQALGLGLQFLLWYDEGEERNRGNFPPRFSGRQFPNYSSELNVNALELEDSALYLCASSNRDGTYEQYFGPGTRLTVT.

The chain combines TRBV5-1 with TRBJ2-5; 7 nucleotides align to TRBD1. CDR1 is SGHRS, CDR2 YFSETQ, per germline. J was trimmed by 5 bases and V by 1 base; bases with no gene match: 11. This CDR3 region has 16 residues. The CDR3 DNA sequence: TGCGCCAGCAGCTTGATCTACGGTGACAGGGTTGAGACCCAGTACTTC. It encodes CASSLIYGDRVETQYF.

Written as DNA, the CDR3 is TGTGCCAGCAGCCCCCGCAGCAGGGGGACCGCCGAGCAGTACTTC. This translates into CASSPRSRGTAEQYF. The gene calls are TRBV9 and TRBJ2-7; 7 bases are a match to TRBD1. CDR3 length: 15 residues. V shed 4 bases and J 6 bases; nucleotides not matched to a gene: 13. From germline, CDR1 is SGDLS and CDR2 YYNGEE.

This clone was seen a few times. The J gene is TRBJ2-1, the V gene TRBV11-2; 10 positions agree with TRBD1. V lost 3 bases, J lost 6 bases, and 5 bases stayed unmatched. CDR3 length: 15 amino acids. In germline, CDR1 is SGHAT, CDR2 FQNNGV. DNA for the CDR3: TGTGCCAGCAGCTTCTGGGACAGGGGTGGCAATGAGCAGTTCTTC. It yields the protein CASSFWDRGGNEQFF.

The V gene is TRBV5-4, the J gene TRBJ2-7; TRBD2 matches at 7 bases. Germline CDR1 and CDR2: SGHNT and YYREEE (reference sequence). The CDR3 loop spans 15 amino acids. V dropped 5 bases and J dropped 5; count of bases not matched to a gene: 13. The CDR3 sequence is CASRAAGRDLHEQYF. CDR3 DNA: TGTGCCAGCAGGGCAGCGGGGAGGGATCTCCACGAGCAGTACTTC.

Note on this clone: This sample also contains other DNA sequences that code for the same CDR3. This chain connects TRBV5-5 to TRBJ1-4, with D tentatively TRBD1 (5 bases). Germline V gene lookup returns CDR1 SGHKS and CDR2 YYEKEE (reference sequence). CDR3 length: 15 residues. Trimming cost V 0 bases and J 5 bases, with 11 bases left between them. CDR3 in amino acids: CASSLDPGPNEKLFF. CDR3 nucleotides: TGTGCCAGCAGCTTGGACCCAGGGCCCAATGAAAAACTGTTTTTT.

The CDR3 nucleotides are TGCGCCAGCAGCCAAGATCCCTTGGGGACAAGGGGGATATTAGCCAAAAACATTCAGTACTTC. Amino acids: CASSQDPLGTRGILAKNIQYF. The gene calls are TRBV4-1 and TRBJ2-4; D might be TRBD1 (6 bases). Germline V gene data show CDR1 as MGHRA and CDR2 as YSYEKL. CDR3 size: 21 residues. Deletions cut 0 bases from V and 0 bases from J, with 24 bases between.